This TCR beta chain was obtained from a study of blood T cell repertoires in COVID-19. Overall study: COVID-19 samples, acute and convalescent, were from the United States, Italy and Spain.

The method was immunoSEQ multiplex PCR; TCRdb's version includes in-frame clones alone and lacks a portion of them. This sample has about 400,000 clones; just under 90% occur once, and the top ten carry about 1.7%. The V and J ends lost 3 bases and 3 bases respectively, with 14 bases between them. Germline loops: CDR1 SEHNR, CDR2 FQNEAQ (reference sequence). The CDR3 has 15 amino acids. Participants reported their clinical history, and cohort assignment relied on those reports. Recovered Cohort 3 donors showed two negative PCRs, clearance, or symptom resolution. Sequences were obtained from PBMCs or T cells enriched from blood (not recorded which). This TCR was sampled from a woman in her twenties or thirties who had recovered from COVID-19. The chain recombines TRBV7-9 with TRBJ1-2; D remains ambiguous. The CDR3 loop is CASSFSLLMDYGYTF. In nucleotides, the CDR3 is TGTGCCAGCAGCTTTTCTTTACTTATGGACTATGGCTACACCTTC.